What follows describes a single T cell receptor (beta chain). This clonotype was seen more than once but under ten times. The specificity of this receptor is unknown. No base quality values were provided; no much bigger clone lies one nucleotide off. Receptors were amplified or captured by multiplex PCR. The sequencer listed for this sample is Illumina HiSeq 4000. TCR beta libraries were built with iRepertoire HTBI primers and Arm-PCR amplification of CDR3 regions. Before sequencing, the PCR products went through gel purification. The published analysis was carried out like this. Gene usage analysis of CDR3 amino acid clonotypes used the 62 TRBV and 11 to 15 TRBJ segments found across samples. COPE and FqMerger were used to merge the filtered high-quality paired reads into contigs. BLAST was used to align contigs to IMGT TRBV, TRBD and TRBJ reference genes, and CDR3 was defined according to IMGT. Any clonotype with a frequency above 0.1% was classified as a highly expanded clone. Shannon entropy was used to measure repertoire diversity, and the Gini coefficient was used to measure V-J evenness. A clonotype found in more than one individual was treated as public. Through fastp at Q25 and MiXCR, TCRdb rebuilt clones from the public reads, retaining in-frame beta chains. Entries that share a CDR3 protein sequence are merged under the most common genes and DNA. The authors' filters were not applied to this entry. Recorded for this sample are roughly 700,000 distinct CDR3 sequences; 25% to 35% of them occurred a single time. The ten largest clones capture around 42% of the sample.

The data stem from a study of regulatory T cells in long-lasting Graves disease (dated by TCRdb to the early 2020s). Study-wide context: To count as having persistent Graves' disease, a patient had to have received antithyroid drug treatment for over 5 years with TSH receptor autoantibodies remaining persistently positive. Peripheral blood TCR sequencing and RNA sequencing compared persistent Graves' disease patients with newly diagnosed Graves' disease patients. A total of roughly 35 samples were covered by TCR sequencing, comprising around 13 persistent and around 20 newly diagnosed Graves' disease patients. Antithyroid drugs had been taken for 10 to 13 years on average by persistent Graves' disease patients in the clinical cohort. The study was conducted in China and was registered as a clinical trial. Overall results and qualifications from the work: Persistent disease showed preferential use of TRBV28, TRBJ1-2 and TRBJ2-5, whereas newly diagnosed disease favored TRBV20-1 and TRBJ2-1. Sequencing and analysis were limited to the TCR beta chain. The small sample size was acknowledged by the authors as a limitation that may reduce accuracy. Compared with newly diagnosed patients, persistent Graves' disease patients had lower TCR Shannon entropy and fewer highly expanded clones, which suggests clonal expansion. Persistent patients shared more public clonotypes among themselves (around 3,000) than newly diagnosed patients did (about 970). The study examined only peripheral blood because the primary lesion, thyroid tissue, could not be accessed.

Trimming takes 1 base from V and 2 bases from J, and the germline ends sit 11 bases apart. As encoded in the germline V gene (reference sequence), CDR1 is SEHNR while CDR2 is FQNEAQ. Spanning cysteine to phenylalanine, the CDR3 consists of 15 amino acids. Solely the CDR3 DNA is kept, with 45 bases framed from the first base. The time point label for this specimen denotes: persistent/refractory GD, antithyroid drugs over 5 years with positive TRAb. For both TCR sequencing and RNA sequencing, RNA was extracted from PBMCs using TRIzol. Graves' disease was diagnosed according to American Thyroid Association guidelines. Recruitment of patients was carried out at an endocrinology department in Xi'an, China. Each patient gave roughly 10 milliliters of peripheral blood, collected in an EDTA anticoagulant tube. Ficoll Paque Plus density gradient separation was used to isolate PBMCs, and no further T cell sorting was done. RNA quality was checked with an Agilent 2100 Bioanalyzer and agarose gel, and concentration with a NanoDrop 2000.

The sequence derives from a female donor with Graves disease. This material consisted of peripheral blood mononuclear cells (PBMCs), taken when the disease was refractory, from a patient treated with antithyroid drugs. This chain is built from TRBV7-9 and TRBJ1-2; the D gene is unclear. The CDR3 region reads CASSLVGRENYGYTF. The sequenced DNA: TGTGCCAGCAGCTTAGTCGGTAGGGAGAACTATGGCTACACCTTC.